Each of the 29 T cell receptor beta chains below was sequenced from the same sample in a study of identical twins. Using its own MiXCR run on the 5' RACE reads, TCRdb lists one record per CDR3 protein. The table lists some 590,000 distinct CDR3 sequences, just under 10% of them singletons, with around 3% in the top ten. The same sample was also used in a study of yellow fever vaccine responses in identical twins.

The sequenced sample consisted of PBMCs. The receptors derive from a woman younger than 30 in good health.

The chain uses TRBV6-1 and TRBJ2-7; D call uncertain. The V end was cut by 8 bases, the J end by 1 base, with 15 bases between. The germline gives CDR1 MNHNS, CDR2 SASEGT. The CDR3 is made up of 14 amino acids. The DNA of the CDR3 is TGTGCCAGCGTGTCGTCTTTCGGTTCCTACGAGCAGTACTTC. The encoded protein is CASVSSFGSYEQYF.

The sample holds many counts of this clonotype. The CDR3 loop reads CSISTADPRQWSDTQYF. In DNA, the CDR3 is TGCAGCATTTCCACGGCCGACCCTAGACAGTGGTCAGATACGCAGTATTTT. The rearrangement links TRBV29-1 to TRBJ2-3; D might be TRBD1 (5 bases). The CDR3 extends over 17 amino acids. Germline V CDR1 and CDR2: SQVTM, ANQGSEA. The V gene lost 8 bases and the J gene lost 4 bases, with 28 bases spanning the gap.

This clonotype was seen repeatedly, ten times or more. J is TRBJ2-1 and V is TRBV20-1; the match to TRBD2 covers 7 bases. The junction had 5 bases not matched to a gene; V was cut back by 1 base and J by 2 bases. CDR3 length equals 15 residues. Germline lookup yields CDR1 DFQATT and CDR2 SNEGSKA (reference sequence). The CDR3 here is CSARGVAGPYNEQFF. In nucleotides, the CDR3 is TGCAGTGCTAGAGGGGTAGCGGGCCCCTACAATGAGCAGTTCTTC.

This chain joins TRBV20-1 and TRBJ2-7; D is ambiguous. Germline CDR1 is DFQATT and CDR2 is SNEGSKA (reference sequence). V dropped 6 bases and J dropped 2 bases, with 11 bases sitting between them. This CDR3 is 12 amino acids long. CDR3 region: CSAADTPYEQYF. The CDR3 bases are TGCAGTGCCGCAGATACCCCCTACGAGCAGTACTTC.

The rearrangement links TRBV20-1 to TRBJ2-5, with D perhaps matching TRBD1 or TRBD2 (5 bases each). V dropped 3 bases and J dropped 2 bases, with 10 bases sitting between them. The CDR3 covers 13 residues. Germline CDR1 DFQATT, CDR2 SNEGSKA (reference sequence). DNA for the CDR3: TGCAGTGCTAGGGGGGACGGGCAAGAGACCCAGTACTTC. This sequence encodes CSARGDGQETQYF.

The J gene is TRBJ2-1, the V gene TRBV5-1, with 7 bases aligning to TRBD2. This CDR3 is 15 amino acids long. Germline CDR1 SGHRS, CDR2 YFSETQ. With 0 bases clipped from V and 7 bases from J, the junction kept 7 bases outside the gene matches. DNA for the CDR3: TGCGCCAGCAGCTTGGCGGGGGGACGGACAAATGAGCAGTTCTTC. Its translation is CASSLAGGRTNEQFF.

The chain recombines TRBV27 with TRBJ2-5, with 11 nucleotides matching TRBD2. CDR1 and CDR2 (germline): MNHEY, SMNVEV (reference sequence). V dropped 5 bases and J dropped 2; count of bases not matched to a gene: 13. The CDR3 contains 18 residues. The CDR3, as DNA: TGTGCCAGCAGTAAAACACCGGGACTAGCGGAACTTCAAGAGACCCAGTACTTC. Its translation is CASSKTPGLAELQETQYF.

The rearrangement joins TRBV20-1 to TRBJ2-6; D gene ambiguous. CDR1 and CDR2 (germline): DFQATT, SNEGSKA (reference sequence). This CDR3 region has 15 residues. Trimming shortened V by 0 bases and J by 0 bases, and 6 bases separated the two germline ends. For the CDR3, the DNA is TGCAGTGCTAGAGAGATTCTCTCTGGGGCCAACGTCCTGACTTTC. The encoded protein is CSAREILSGANVLTF.

This clonotype was recorded at least ten times. The chain joins TRBV7-2 to TRBJ1-2, with a possible D match to TRBD1 (5 bases). The germline gives CDR1 SGHTA, CDR2 FQGNSA. V was pared by 2 bases and J by 1 base, with 8 bases between. The length of the CDR3 is 14 residues. The CDR3 region is CASSLQGLNYGYTF. CDR3 nucleotide sequence: TGTGCCAGCAGCTTACAGGGACTTAACTATGGCTACACCTTC.

The table lists this clonotype with a few counts. V usage is TRBV4-1 and J usage is TRBJ2-7; D tentatively reads TRBD1 or TRBD2 (5 bases each). CDR1 and CDR2 (germline): MGHRA, YSYEKL. This CDR3 is 15 amino acids long. Trimming left V 4 bases short and J 0 bases short, with 13 bases between. CDR3 protein: CASSRNRDASYEQYF. CDR3 DNA sequence: TGCGCCAGCAGCCGGAACCGGGACGCCTCCTACGAGCAGTACTTC.

There are many counts of this clonotype. The J gene is TRBJ2-3, the V gene TRBV5-1; 11 bases match TRBD2. The V and J ends lost 4 bases and 4 bases, in that order; junction bases with no gene match: 8. Looked up from germline, CDR1 is SGHRS and CDR2 is YFSETQ. The CDR3 runs 16 residues. The CDR3 sequence is CASSLTSGGASDTQYF. DNA of the CDR3: TGCGCCAGCAGCCTTACTAGCGGGGGTGCGTCAGATACGCAGTATTTT.

The rearrangement joins TRBV6-4 to TRBJ2-7, with D maybe TRBD2 (7 bases). The V gene's germline CDR1 is MRHNA and CDR2 SNTAGT. The V end was cut by 8 bases, the J end by 10 bases, with 24 bases between. This CDR3 is built from 14 residues. CDR3 region: CASPFGGGPSSQYF. The CDR3 coding sequence is TGTGCCAGCCCCTTCGGCGGGGGCCCCTCGTCACAGTACTTC.

This clonotype was counted at least ten times. The chain couples TRBV24-1 to TRBJ2-3, with D perhaps TRBD2 (6 bases). CDR3 length: 14 amino acids. CDR1 KGHDR and CDR2 SFDVKD come from the germline V gene. With 5 bases removed from V and 4 bases from J, the gap between germline ends came to 12 bases. In DNA, the CDR3 is TGTGCCACCAGTGGGCCGGGGGAAGCAGATACGCAGTATTTT. Protein: CATSGPGEADTQYF.

This clonotype has a handful of counts. This chain links TRBV20-1 with TRBJ1-5; 7 nucleotides align to TRBD1. Germline-derived CDR1 and CDR2 are DFQATT and SNEGSKA (reference sequence). V dropped 3 bases and J dropped 3; count of bases not matched to a gene: 5. The CDR3 spans 14 residues. As DNA, the CDR3 is TGCAGTGCTAGGGTCGGACAGGCCAATCAGCCCCAGCATTTT. Protein sequence: CSARVGQANQPQHF.

The chain employs TRBV20-1 and TRBJ2-6; a possible D gene is TRBD2 (5 bases). The CDR3 extends over 17 amino acids. Germline CDR1 is DFQATT and CDR2 is SNEGSKA (reference sequence). Trimming pared 3 bases from V and 2 bases from J, leaving 17 bases between. The CDR3 coding sequence is TGCAGTGCTAGTTTTCGGGGAATTTCACCTGGGGCCAACGTCCTGACTTTC. It encodes CSASFRGISPGANVLTF.

This clonotype was counted between two and nine times. V and J are TRBV10-1 and TRBJ2-7, with D perhaps matching TRBD2 (6 bases). The ends were cut back, 0 bases at V and 3 bases at J, with 12 bases in the middle. In germline, CDR1 is WNHNN, CDR2 SYGVQD (reference sequence). The CDR3 sequence is 15 residues long. CDR3 nucleotides: TGCGCCAGCAGTGAGTCTGCGGGACGGGGCTACGAGCAGTACTTC. Translating it yields CASSESAGRGYEQYF.

The rearrangement links TRBV7-9 to TRBJ2-1, with D uncertain. This CDR3 spans 12 amino acids. The V gene lost 6 bases and the J gene lost 6 bases, with 9 bases spanning the gap. Germline V gene sequence: CDR1 SEHNR, CDR2 FQNEAQ (reference sequence). The CDR3 region is CASRTPSNEQFF. For the CDR3, the DNA is TGTGCCAGCAGAACCCCTTCCAATGAGCAGTTCTTC.

This clonotype was seen more than once but under ten times. The chain joins TRBV24-1 to TRBJ2-1; maybe TRBD2 (6 bases). Germline assignment: CDR1 KGHDR and CDR2 SFDVKD. This CDR3 contains 13 residues. V was cut by 2 bases and J by 9 bases, with 10 bases left in between. Here the CDR3 DNA reads TGTGCCACCAGTGATTCGGGGCGGGGTGAGCAGTTCTTC. This encodes CATSDSGRGEQFF.

The sample holds many counts of this clonotype. The chain is built from TRBV9 and TRBJ2-7; the match to TRBD1 covers 7 bases. The ends lost 1 base at V and 2 bases at J; junction bases unmatched: 6. The germline CDR1 and CDR2 sequences are SGDLS and YYNGEE. This CDR3 region has 15 residues. The CDR3 region has the DNA TGTGCCAGCAGCGTATCCCCCGGGACAGCCTACGAGCAGTACTTC. It is translated as CASSVSPGTAYEQYF.

This clonotype was seen many times. V is TRBV28 and J is TRBJ2-1, with D tentatively TRBD2 (6 bases). Germline CDR1 is MDHEN and CDR2 is SYDVKM. V was cut by 4 bases and J by 10 bases, with 26 bases left in between. This CDR3 spans 17 amino acids. CDR3 sequence reads: CASSSRLAGTIWDEQFF. CDR3 bases: TGTGCCAGCAGTTCCCGACTGGCGGGAACTATTTGGGACGAGCAGTTCTTC.

There are many counts of this clonotype. The V call is TRBV20-1, the J call TRBJ1-5; no clear D. Trimming took off 4 bases at V and 5 bases at J, with 15 bases between the two ends. Germline V gives CDR1 DFQATT, CDR2 SNEGSKA (reference sequence). The CDR3 has 14 residues. CDR3 nucleotide sequence: TGCAGTGCTACTATGTCTTTGGGTGATCAGCCCCAGCATTTT. This sequence encodes CSATMSLGDQPQHF.

The rearrangement links TRBV11-2 to TRBJ2-2; D remains ambiguous. The CDR3 covers 15 residues. V lost 1 base and J lost 8, with 14 bases in between. Germline V CDR1 and CDR2: SGHAT, FQNNGV. The CDR3 spells CASSLGAHDGGELFF. CDR3 in DNA: TGTGCCAGCAGCTTAGGGGCCCATGATGGGGGGGAGCTGTTTTTT.

In this sample, this clonotype turned up a few times. The V call is TRBV12-5, the J call TRBJ1-1; weak D call: TRBD1 (6 bases). The germline CDR1 and CDR2 sequences are LGHNT and FRNRAP. V lost 3 bases and J lost 3, with 8 bases in between. The CDR3 length is 13 residues. The CDR3 spells CASGFQGHTEAFF. CDR3 bases: TGTGCTAGTGGTTTTCAGGGGCACACTGAAGCTTTCTTT.

This clonotype was observed a handful of times. This chain links TRBV4-2 with TRBJ2-2, with 9 bases identical to TRBD2. The CDR3 is 18 amino acids. V shed 0 bases and J 0 bases; nucleotides not matched to a gene: 5. CDR1 is LGHNA, CDR2 YNFKEQ, per germline. This chain's CDR3 is CASSQDLASGANTGELFF. The CDR3 nucleotides are TGTGCCAGCAGCCAAGATCTTGCTAGCGGGGCGAACACCGGGGAGCTGTTTTTT.

This clonotype has at least ten counts. This chain uses TRBV20-1 with TRBJ2-5; D remains unclear. CDR3 size: 12 residues. V was clipped by 6 bases and J by 5 bases, with 13 bases between them. CDR1 is DFQATT and CDR2 is SNEGSKA in the germline V gene (reference sequence). The CDR3 here is CSAILAPETQYF. Written as DNA, the CDR3 is TGCAGTGCGATCCTGGCGCCCGAGACCCAGTACTTC.

The V call is TRBV6-5, the J call TRBJ2-5; 8 bases are a match to TRBD2. The CDR3 covers 17 residues. V lost 0 bases, J lost 3 bases, and 9 bases stayed unmatched. The germline V gene has CDR1 MNHEY and CDR2 SVGAGI. The CDR3 nucleotides are TGTGCCAGCAGTTACTCAGGCTACGGGGGGGCCGAAGAGACCCAGTACTTC. The encoded protein is CASSYSGYGGAEETQYF.

This clonotype was seen a handful of times. The chain couples TRBV7-9 to TRBJ2-7; 8 bases fit TRBD2. The CDR3 contains 14 residues. With V trimmed by 5 bases and J by 4 bases, 7 bases remained unmatched. CDR1 is SEHNR, CDR2 FQNEAQ, per germline (reference sequence). The CDR3 region has the DNA TGTGCCAGCAGCCGTCGGGAGGGGGTGTACGAGCAGTACTTC. It codes for CASSRREGVYEQYF.

This clonotype was observed at least ten times. This sequence joins TRBV5-1 and TRBJ1-5; D unclear. The V gene lost 4 bases and the J gene lost 6 bases, with 11 bases spanning the gap. This CDR3 comprises 13 residues. Germline V gene lookup returns CDR1 SGHRS and CDR2 YFSETQ. The CDR3 is CASSDDVGQPQHF. For the CDR3, the DNA is TGCGCCAGCAGCGACGACGTGGGTCAGCCCCAGCATTTT.

In this sample, this clonotype turned up a few times. The rearrangement uses TRBV29-1 and TRBJ2-5, with D tentatively TRBD2 (6 bases). This CDR3 has 15 amino acids. CDR1 and CDR2 from the germline V gene are SQVTM and ANQGSEA. V lost 5 bases and J lost 2, with 18 bases in between. CDR3 sequence reads: CSVFRTKAGQETQYF. The CDR3 nucleotides are TGCAGCGTTTTCAGAACGAAGGCGGGACAAGAGACCCAGTACTTC.